These 25 T cell receptor beta chains share one sample of origin, sequenced in a study of T-cell memory formation after mild COVID-19. Using its own MiXCR run on the 5' RACE reads, TCRdb lists one record per CDR3 protein. The sample gives 200,000 to 300,000 distinct CDR3 sequences, 8% to 10% of which show up once; around a fifth is in the top ten. The specimen sequenced was PBMCs or a T cell subset sorted from them (not recorded which). These receptors all stem from a young man who had mild COVID-19 (a few samples of this study predate the infection). Cell type and time point are not known.

This clonotype was seen only a few times. The rearrangement uses TRBV5-1 and TRBJ2-2; D gene ambiguous. The CDR3 covers 15 residues. Trimming pared 1 base from V and 2 bases from J, leaving 9 bases between. Germline CDR1 SGHRS, CDR2 YFSETQ. The CDR3 nucleotides read TGCGCCAGCAGCTTGTTATACTCTAACACCGGGGAGCTGTTTTTT. Its protein is CASSLLYSNTGELFF.

This clonotype has more than one count but fewer than ten. The chain joins TRBV5-6 to TRBJ1-1; D not resolved. CDR1 and CDR2 (germline): SGHDT, YYEEEE. The CDR3 has 16 amino acids. V was trimmed by 1 base and J by 1 base, leaving 14 bases between them. The CDR3 region has the DNA TGTGCCAGCAGCTTGAGTGGGCTTCTTGAGAACACTGAAGCTTTCTTT. Its translation is CASSLSGLLENTEAFF.

This clonotype was observed a few times. The CDR3: CASSLGGLGNTEAFF. The DNA of the CDR3 is TGCGCCAGCAGCTTAGGGGGCCTGGGGAACACTGAAGCTTTCTTT. This chain connects TRBV5-1 to TRBJ1-1; 7 bases are shared with TRBD1. The V segment lost 2 bases and the J segment 1 base; nucleotides outside the gene matches: 5. Germline V gene sequence: CDR1 SGHRS, CDR2 YFSETQ. The CDR3 has 15 amino acids. Full variable domain (missing parts from reference TRBV5-1 and TRBJ1-1): KAGVTQTPRYLIKTRGQQVTLSCSPISGHRSVSWYQQTPGQGLQFLFEYFSETQRNKGNFPGRFSGRQFSNSRSEMNVSTLELGDSALYLCASSLGGLGNTEAFFGQGTRLTVV.

The CDR3 sequence is CASSPTDRGPTDTQYF. The DNA for the CDR3 is TGTGCCAGCAGCCCTACCGACAGGGGGCCCACAGATACGCAGTATTTT. V gene TRBV6-5 combines with J gene TRBJ2-3; the match to TRBD1 covers 10 bases. Germline V lookup: CDR1 MNHEY, CDR2 SVGAGI. V was pared by 6 bases and J by 2 bases, with 8 bases of the junction left unmatched. This CDR3 region has 16 residues.

For the CDR3, the DNA is TGTGCCAGCAGCCCACTTGGGGGGTTCCCCTACAATGAGCAGTTCTTC. Protein: CASSPLGGFPYNEQFF. The chain uses TRBV7-2 and TRBJ2-1; D perhaps matches TRBD2 (6 bases). The CDR3 runs 16 residues. Germline V gene data show CDR1 as SGHTA and CDR2 as FQGNSA. Trimming shortened V by 5 bases and J by 2 bases, and 16 bases separated the two germline ends. Variable domain in full (rest from reference TRBV7-2 and TRBJ2-1): GAGVSQSPSNKVTEKGKDVELRCDPISGHTALYWYRQSLGQGLEFLIYFQGNSAPDKSGLPSDRFSAERTGGSVSTLTIQRTQQEDSAVYLCASSPLGGFPYNEQFFGPGTRLTVL.

The chain couples TRBV4-3 to TRBJ2-7; TRBD2 aligns across 9 bases. In germline, CDR1 is LGHNA, CDR2 YSLEER. V gave up 4 bases and J gave up 7 bases; unmatched junction bases: 17. The CDR3 contains 17 residues. DNA of the CDR3: TGCGCCAGCAGCCTACCAGGGTGGGTAGCGGGGGCTAATGAGCAGTACTTC. Translated: CASSLPGWVAGANEQYF.

This clonotype has more than one count but fewer than ten. V gene TRBV6-5 combines with J gene TRBJ2-3; D not certain. Germline V gene lookup returns CDR1 MNHEY and CDR2 SVGAGI. V was shortened by 5 bases and J by 4 bases, with 7 bases between the two germline ends. CDR3 length equals 12 residues. CDR3 region: CASSPNSDTQYF. Written as DNA, the CDR3 is TGTGCCAGCAGTCCTAATTCAGATACGCAGTATTTT.

The chain has TRBV5-1 and TRBJ1-1; D is uncertain. V was cut by 2 bases and J by 1 base, with 9 bases left in between. Per the germline V gene, CDR1 is SGHRS and CDR2 is YFSETQ. The CDR3 is 14 amino acids. The CDR3 nucleotides read TGCGCCAGCAGCTTTACGCGGCAGAACACTGAAGCTTTCTTT. This codes for CASSFTRQNTEAFF.

This clonotype was seen a handful of times. V gene TRBV11-1 combines with J gene TRBJ2-1; D is possibly TRBD1 (6 bases). In germline, CDR1 is SGHAT, CDR2 FQDESV (reference sequence). The CDR3 loop spans 12 amino acids. The V gene lost 4 bases and the J gene lost 9 bases, with 10 bases spanning the gap. In nucleotides, the CDR3 is TGTGCCAGCAGCTCTACAGGGTTTGAGCAGTTCTTC. Translating it yields CASSSTGFEQFF.

This clonotype was detected a few times. The V call is TRBV5-1, the J call TRBJ2-7, with D perhaps TRBD2 (6 bases). Germline CDR1 is SGHRS and CDR2 is YFSETQ. Trimming stripped 4 bases from V and 0 bases from J, with 14 bases between. The CDR3 loop spans 15 amino acids. The CDR3 bases are TGCGCCAGCAGCCCAACGGGACTCCGCTCCTACGAGCAGTACTTC. Amino acid sequence: CASSPTGLRSYEQYF.

This clonotype was seen more than once but under ten times. This chain links TRBV27 with TRBJ2-3; no definite D call. The ends were cut back, 4 bases at V and 2 bases at J, with 10 bases in the middle. Germline V gene sequence: CDR1 MNHEY, CDR2 SMNVEV (reference sequence). CDR3 size: 14 residues. The CDR3 DNA is TGTGCCAGCAGTTCCCTTGTCCCCACAGATACGCAGTATTTT. Translation gives CASSSLVPTDTQYF.

This clonotype was recorded at least ten times. The genes are TRBV18 and TRBJ1-2; 7 positions match TRBD1. Germline lookup yields CDR1 KGHSH and CDR2 LQKENI. V shed 4 bases, J shed 0 bases, and the junction held 5 bases outside the gene matches. There are 15 residues in the CDR3. CDR3 bases: TGTGCCAGCTCACGGGACAGCGTGACTAACTATGGCTACACCTTC. This codes for CASSRDSVTNYGYTF.

This clonotype was picked up a small number of times. V usage is TRBV4-3 and J usage is TRBJ2-1, with no clear D. The CDR3 length is 16 residues. V lost 0 bases, J lost 3 bases, and 12 bases lay in between. The germline CDR1 and CDR2 sequences are LGHNA and YSLEER. As DNA, the CDR3 is TGCGCCAGCAGCCAAGATCGGGCGGTGAACTACAATGAGCAGTTCTTC. Protein: CASSQDRAVNYNEQFF.

This clonotype was detected a few times. One junction end does not reproduce the germline sequence, and a read error may be involved. The chain links TRBV7-8 to TRBJ2-3; the match to TRBD2 covers 8 bases. This CDR3 comprises 14 residues. The germline gives CDR1 SGHVS, CDR2 FQNEAQ. Here the CDR3 DNA reads TGTGCCAGCAGCGTAGCGGGGCCCCCCGATACGCAGTATTTT. Its protein is CASSVAGPPDTQYF.

This chain joins TRBV7-2 and TRBJ1-1; 7 positions agree with TRBD1. The CDR3 runs 18 residues. The V gene's germline CDR1 is SGHTA and CDR2 FQGNSA. With V trimmed by 4 bases and J by 5 bases, 19 bases remained unmatched. This CDR3 is CASSSDRDSGWRGTEAFF. The DNA of the CDR3 is TGTGCCAGCAGCTCAGATCGGGACAGTGGATGGCGCGGAACTGAAGCTTTCTTT.

This clonotype was detected a few times. The chain has TRBV12-3 or TRBV12-4 and TRBJ1-5; 7 bases are shared with TRBD1. This CDR3 contains 14 residues. With V trimmed by 6 bases and J by 6 bases, 8 bases remained unmatched. The chain's CDR3 is CASSSDRVGQPQHF. The CDR3 DNA is TGTGCCAGCAGCTCAGACAGGGTGGGTCAGCCCCAGCATTTT.

This clonotype has a handful of counts. The rearrangement uses TRBV3-1 and TRBJ1-1, with 9 bases fitting TRBD1. Germline V gene lookup returns CDR1 LGHDT and CDR2 YNNKEL (reference sequence). After removal of 4 bases from V and 4 bases from J, the junction contained 4 bases not matched to a gene. The CDR3 length is 14 residues. The CDR3 reads CASSPTGGGTEAFF. CDR3 DNA: TGTGCCAGCAGCCCGACAGGGGGGGGCACTGAAGCTTTCTTT.

This clonotype was seen a handful of times. The chain is built from TRBV5-1 and TRBJ2-7; 7 bases are shared with TRBD2. This CDR3 contains 14 residues. The trim removed 5 bases at V and 0 bases at J, leaving 5 bases unmatched. Germline CDR1 SGHRS, CDR2 YFSETQ. The CDR3 DNA sequence: TGCGCCAGCAGGGCAGCGGGGTACTCCTACGAGCAGTACTTC. Protein sequence: CASRAAGYSYEQYF.

This clonotype appeared a few times. The chain couples TRBV11-2 to TRBJ2-7, with D hard to call. The CDR3 is made up of 14 amino acids. Trimming cost V 6 bases and J 0 bases, with 12 bases left between them. The germline CDR1 and CDR2 sequences are SGHAT and FQNNGV. The CDR3 is CASSSAQASYEQYV. Here the CDR3 DNA reads TGTGCCAGCAGTTCAGCTCAGGCCTCCTACGAGCAGTACGTC.

This clonotype was seen repeatedly, ten times or more. The CDR3 DNA sequence: TGCGCCAGTCGGGGTGAGGGGCAAGAGACCCAGTACTTC. Translation: CASRGEGQETQYF. The chain uses TRBV5-1 and TRBJ2-5, with D perhaps TRBD1 or TRBD2 (5 bases each). Germline V gene sequence: CDR1 SGHRS, CDR2 YFSETQ. V was pared by 8 bases and J by 2 bases, with 13 bases between. The CDR3 extends over 13 amino acids. Full variable domain (remainder filled in from reference TRBV5-1 and TRBJ2-5): KAGVTQTPRYLIKTRGQQVTLSCSPISGHRSVSWYQQTPGQGLQFLFEYFSETQRNKGNFPGRFSGRQFSNSRSEMNVSTLELGDSALYLCASRGEGQETQYFGPGTRLLVL.

V gene TRBV20-1 combines with J gene TRBJ2-6; D might be TRBD2 (7 bases). Looked up from germline, CDR1 is DFQATT and CDR2 is SNEGSKA (reference sequence). CDR3 size: 15 residues. V lost 6 bases and J 2 bases, leaving 14 bases between the germline ends. This CDR3 is CSATWGGAGANVLTF. The CDR3 bases are TGCAGTGCGACCTGGGGGGGCGCTGGGGCCAACGTCCTGACTTTC.

This clonotype has more than one count but fewer than ten. The chain combines TRBV9 with TRBJ2-7; maybe TRBD2 (5 bases). Germline CDR1 and CDR2: SGDLS and YYNGEE. The V end was cut by 8 bases, the J end by 4 bases, with 7 bases between. This CDR3 spans 10 amino acids. CDR3 protein: CASGEYEQYF. CDR3 in DNA: TGTGCCAGTGGGGAGTACGAGCAGTACTTC.

V is TRBV20-1 and J is TRBJ2-5, with a tentative D call TRBD1 (5 bases). Trimming removed 5 bases from V and 5 bases from J, with 12 bases in between. Looked up from germline, CDR1 is DFQATT and CDR2 is SNEGSKA (reference sequence). CDR3 size: 12 residues. The CDR3 DNA follows: TGCAGTGCTGCAAGGGGTTTGGAGACCCAGTACTTC. Encoded protein: CSAARGLETQYF.

This clonotype has just a few counts. This chain links TRBV12-3 or TRBV12-4 with TRBJ1-5; TRBD1 agrees at 9 bases. There are 15 residues in the CDR3. V gave up 4 bases and J gave up 2 bases; unmatched junction bases: 3. The DNA of the CDR3 is TGTGCCAGCAGTTCCCGGGACAGGGGCAATCAGCCCCAGCATTTT. The encoded protein is CASSSRDRGNQPQHF.

The J gene is TRBJ2-5, the V gene TRBV9; 8 bases line up with TRBD2. The junction had 8 bases not matched to a gene; V was cut back by 0 bases and J by 4 bases. The germline V gene encodes CDR1 SGDLS and CDR2 YYNGEE. This CDR3 spans 16 amino acids. CDR3 in DNA: TGTGCCAGCAGCGTAGGCCTGACTAGCGTAGGAGAGACCCAGTACTTC. Amino acid sequence: CASSVGLTSVGETQYF. The whole variable domain, remainder taken from reference TRBV9 and TRBJ2-5, is DSGVTQTPKHLITATGQRVTLRCSPRSGDLSVYWYQQSLDQGLQFLIQYYNGEERAKGNILERFSAQQFPDLHSELNLSSLELGDSALYFCASSVGLTSVGETQYFGPGTRLLVL.